This entry lists 27 T cell receptor beta chains sequenced from one sample in a study of T cells in localized non-small cell lung cancer. Libraries were prepared by immunoSEQ multiplex PCR; TCRdb keeps only in-frame clonotypes and omits some of them. There are approximately 15,000 clones in the sample; 75% to 90% occur only once, and over 4% lies in the top ten. The specimen was peripheral blood, collected before any cancer treatment. The receptors shown here come from a woman aged 35-75 years with stage I lung adenocarcinoma.

The V gene is TRBV28, the J gene TRBJ2-2; D unresolved. Germline lookup yields CDR1 MDHEN and CDR2 SYDVKM. The V gene lost 4 bases and the J gene lost 4 bases, with 16 bases spanning the gap. There are 16 residues in the CDR3. The CDR3 region has the DNA TGTGCCAGCAGTTCATTTGATCGGATTTTCACCGGGGAGCTGTTTTTT. Protein sequence: CASSSFDRIFTGELFF.

This clone was counted only a few times. V usage is TRBV6-1 and J usage is TRBJ2-7; no clear D gene. The V end lost 7 bases, the J end lost 6 bases, and 13 bases lay between the germline ends. The CDR3 extends over 12 amino acids. CDR1 is MNHNS and CDR2 is SASEGT in the germline V gene. CDR3 protein: CASTPGVVEQYF. The CDR3 coding sequence is TGTGCCAGCACCCCCGGTGTAGTCGAGCAGTACTTC.

This clone was picked up one time. The V call is TRBV18, the J call TRBJ1-2, with TRBD1 identical over 9 bases. The CDR3 covers 11 residues. V lost 8 bases and J lost 13; bases outside the gene matches: 8. From germline, CDR1 is KGHSH and CDR2 LQKENI. The CDR3 reads CASPQGQGSTF. CDR3 coding DNA: TGTGCCAGCCCACAAGGACAGGGGAGCACCTTC.

This chain uses TRBV18 with TRBJ1-3, with D maybe TRBD1 (5 bases). CDR1 is KGHSH and CDR2 is LQKENI in the germline V gene. The CDR3 runs 15 residues. The ends were cut back, 3 bases at V and 0 bases at J, with 9 bases in the middle. In DNA form, the CDR3 reads TGTGCCAGCTCACCCCGGGACCACTCTGGAAACACCATATATTTT. It translates to CASSPRDHSGNTIYF.

A single count supports this clone. The gene calls are TRBV9 and TRBJ1-6; D is unresolved. The CDR3 consists of 16 residues. From germline, CDR1 is SGDLS and CDR2 YYNGEE. V lost 4 bases and J 2 bases, leaving 13 bases between the germline ends. The CDR3 spells CASSPNDGTYNSPLHF. In DNA form, the CDR3 reads TGTGCCAGCAGCCCAAACGACGGGACCTATAATTCACCCCTCCACTTT.

This clone was seen only once. V and J are TRBV7-9 and TRBJ2-7; TRBD2 matches 8 bases. The V segment lost 4 bases and the J segment 3 bases; nucleotides outside the gene matches: 2. The CDR3 has 13 amino acids. The germline V gene encodes CDR1 SEHNR and CDR2 FQNEAQ (reference sequence). For the CDR3, the DNA is TGTGCCAGCAGCTCCCGGGGGGGCTACGAGCAGTACTTC. Its protein is CASSSRGGYEQYF.

V is TRBV6-5 and J is TRBJ1-1, with D possibly TRBD1 on 6 matching bases. CDR1 is MNHEY, CDR2 SVGAGI, per germline. The CDR3 has 13 residues. V lost 2 bases and J lost 4, with 8 bases in between. CDR3 sequence: CASSYGQSTEAFF. CDR3 sequence (DNA): TGTGCCAGCAGTTACGGACAGAGCACTGAAGCTTTCTTT.

The chain links TRBV29-1 to TRBJ1-4; D unresolved. Germline CDR1 SQVTM, CDR2 ANQGSEA. Trimming cost V 4 bases and J 6 bases, with 12 bases left between them. CDR3 length equals 13 residues. CDR3 amino acids: CSVGAGVDEKLFF. The CDR3 DNA reads TGCAGCGTTGGCGCCGGGGTTGATGAAAAACTGTTTTTT.

This clone was found a few times. The chain couples TRBV7-9 to TRBJ1-3; no clear D gene. The germline gives CDR1 SEHNR, CDR2 FQNEAQ (reference sequence). V lost 1 base, J lost 2 bases, and 6 bases lay in between. The CDR3 loop spans 14 amino acids. The CDR3 here is CASSLEIPGNTIYF. Written as DNA, the CDR3 is TGTGCCAGCAGCTTAGAGATACCTGGAAACACCATATATTTT.

This clone has a single count. V usage is TRBV28 and J usage is TRBJ1-5; unclear D gene. Germline CDR1 and CDR2: MDHEN and SYDVKM. The length of the CDR3 is 11 residues. Trimming took 8 bases from V and 6 from J, leaving 8 bases between them. As DNA, the CDR3 is TGTGCCAGCGGATCCCTTCAGCCCCAGCATTTT. Translated: CASGSLQPQHF.

The chain uses TRBV14 and TRBJ1-2, with 7 bases aligning to TRBD1. The V gene end was trimmed by 2 bases and the J gene end by 6 bases; junction bases not matched to a gene: 3. The CDR3 runs to 13 residues. The V gene's germline CDR1 is SGHDN and CDR2 FVKESK. Written as DNA, the CDR3 is TGTGCCAGCAGCCAAAAACAGGGGCATGGCTACACCTTC. Its translation: CASSQKQGHGYTF.

The V gene is TRBV10-3, the J gene TRBJ2-3; possibly TRBD1 for D (5 bases). V shed 0 bases and J shed 5 bases, with 9 bases lying between them. This CDR3 spans 14 amino acids. Germline-derived CDR1 and CDR2 are ENHRY and SYGVKD. The CDR3 region is CAISESGPLDTQYF. Here the CDR3 DNA reads TGTGCCATCAGTGAGTCGGGGCCCCTAGATACGCAGTATTTT.

V gene TRBV30 combines with J gene TRBJ1-1; D ambiguous. V lost 0 bases and J lost 2, with 7 bases in between. The CDR3 extends over 13 amino acids. Germline assignment: CDR1 GTSNPN and CDR2 SVGIG (reference sequence). The CDR3 region has the DNA TGTGCCTGGAGTGTACATCCCAACACTGAAGCTTTCTTT. Its protein is CAWSVHPNTEAFF.

The rearrangement uses TRBV5-1 and TRBJ2-5; 12 nucleotides agree with TRBD2. V dropped 3 bases and J dropped 4; count of bases not matched to a gene: 13. The CDR3 runs 18 residues. Germline V gene sequence: CDR1 SGHRS, CDR2 YFSETQ. The CDR3 region has the DNA TGCGCCAGCAGCTGGAGGGGTCTAGCGGGGGGGCAGCTAGAGACCCAGTACTTC. Its translation: CASSWRGLAGGQLETQYF.

V gene TRBV11-3 combines with J gene TRBJ2-7, with 10 bases that match TRBD1. Trimming at V came to 5 bases and at J to 4 bases, leaving 8 bases not matched to a gene. CDR1 is SGHNT, CDR2 YENEEA, per germline. This CDR3 has 15 residues. The CDR3 sequence is CASSPAGTGEYEQYF. The CDR3 DNA is TGTGCCAGCAGCCCCGCCGGGACAGGGGAATACGAGCAGTACTTC.

A few counts support this clone. The CDR3 bases are TGTGCCAGCACGAGGGAGAGCAATCAGCCCCAGCATTTT. This encodes CASTRESNQPQHF. V is TRBV2 and J is TRBJ1-5; D gene ambiguous. This CDR3 has 13 residues. In germline, CDR1 is SNHLY, CDR2 FYNNEI. V was clipped by 7 bases and J by 1 base, with 8 bases between them.

The rearrangement uses TRBV2 and TRBJ2-7; 7 nucleotides agree with TRBD2. The CDR3 covers 13 residues. Germline CDR1 and CDR2: SNHLY and FYNNEI. J lost 0 bases, V lost 11 bases, and 7 bases had no gene match. CDR3 amino acids: CAGGDGSSYEQYF. The CDR3 DNA reads TGTGCCGGGGGGGACGGATCCTCCTACGAGCAGTACTTC. The variable domain in full, completed from reference TRBV2 and TRBJ2-7, reads EPEVTQTPSHQVTQMGQEVILRCVPISNHLYFYWYRQILGQKVEFLVSFYNNEISEKSEIFDDQFSVERPDGSNFTLKIRSTKLEDSAMYFCAGGDGSSYEQYFGPGTRLTVT.

The genes are TRBV4-1 and TRBJ2-3; 10 nucleotides align to TRBD2. The length of the CDR3 is 13 residues. CDR1 MGHRA and CDR2 YSYEKL come from the germline V gene. The ends lost 8 bases at V and 5 bases at J; junction bases unmatched: 4. This CDR3 reads CASALAGVDTQYF. The CDR3 DNA sequence: TGCGCCAGCGCTCTAGCGGGGGTAGATACGCAGTATTTT.

This clone has only a few counts. The V and J genes are TRBV6-6 and TRBJ2-1; 10 positions match TRBD1. The length of the CDR3 is 15 residues. V was clipped by 6 bases and J by 8 bases; unmatched bases: 10. In germline, CDR1 is MNHNY, CDR2 SVGAGI (reference sequence). This CDR3 is CASRRSGTGEDEQFF. CDR3 nucleotides: TGTGCCAGCAGACGTTCGGGGACAGGGGAGGATGAGCAGTTCTTC.

The genes are TRBV2 and TRBJ2-3; D may be TRBD1 (6 bases). Per the germline V gene, CDR1 is SNHLY and CDR2 is FYNNEI. The CDR3 is 15 residues long. V lost 6 bases, J lost 2 bases, and 15 bases lay in between. The chain's CDR3 is CASRLDRRTTDTQYF. The CDR3, as DNA: TGTGCCAGCAGGCTAGACAGGCGAACCACAGATACGCAGTATTTT.

This chain connects TRBV5-1 to TRBJ1-2; TRBD1 agrees at 8 bases. The CDR3 is 14 residues long. Germline CDR1 SGHRS, CDR2 YFSETQ. Unmatched junction bases numbered 8, after V lost 5 bases and J lost 5 bases. The CDR3 sequence is CASRQQGAGYGYTF. The CDR3 DNA reads as TGCGCCAGCAGACAGCAGGGGGCTGGGTATGGCTACACCTTC.

The count of this clone is one. The chain couples TRBV5-6 to TRBJ1-2; 9 nucleotides match TRBD1. The CDR3 spans 15 residues. V gave up 4 bases and J gave up 4 bases; unmatched junction bases: 8. Germline V gene sequence: CDR1 SGHDT, CDR2 YYEEEE. The CDR3: CASSAGQGGFYGYTF. In nucleotides, the CDR3 is TGTGCCAGCAGCGCGGGACAGGGTGGGTTCTATGGCTACACCTTC. The entire variable domain, with the rest obtained from reference TRBV5-6 and TRBJ1-2, is as follows: DAGVTQSPTHLIKTRGQQVTLRCSPKSGHDTVSWYQQALGQGPQFIFQYYEEEERQRGNFPDRFSGHQFPNYSSELNVNALLLGDSALYLCASSAGQGGFYGYTFGSGTRLTVV.

The chain carries TRBV29-1 and TRBJ2-5; 11 nucleotides line up with TRBD1. Germline trimming cut 6 bases from V and 5 bases from J; bases unmatched to any gene: 2. Germline V gene lookup returns CDR1 SQVTM and CDR2 ANQGSEA. CDR3 length equals 12 residues. In DNA, the CDR3 is TGCAGCGTGGACAGGGGGCTGGAGACCCAGTACTTC. It encodes CSVDRGLETQYF.

CDR3 residues: CASSEQGNTEAFF. The CDR3 region has the DNA TGCGCCAGCAGTGAACAAGGAAACACTGAAGCTTTCTTT. The chain is built from TRBV10-2 and TRBJ1-1; D is unresolved. Germline V gene lookup returns CDR1 WSHSY and CDR2 SAAADI. V lost 3 bases and J 2 bases, leaving 7 bases between the germline ends. CDR3 length: 13 residues.

The chain employs TRBV18 and TRBJ1-2; TRBD1 aligns across 7 bases. Germline CDR1 reads KGHSH; CDR2 reads LQKENI. The CDR3 is made up of 13 amino acids. V was pared by 3 bases and J by 6 bases, with 4 bases of the junction left unmatched. The CDR3 bases are TGTGCCAGCTCACCGACTACAGGGGATGGCTACACCTTC. It specifies CASSPTTGDGYTF.

This clone turned up a few times. The rearrangement uses TRBV6-6 and TRBJ1-5, with TRBD1 matching 9 bases. Germline CDR1 is MNHNY and CDR2 is SVGAGI (reference sequence). J gave up 4 bases and V 4 bases, and 8 bases lay outside the gene matches. The CDR3 has 16 amino acids. The CDR3 sequence is CASSSPTGGWNQPQHF. Here the CDR3 DNA reads TGTGCCAGCAGTTCTCCAACAGGGGGCTGGAATCAGCCCCAGCATTTT.

The chain has TRBV28 and TRBJ1-5; tentatively, D is TRBD1 (5 bases). V was cut by 0 bases and J by 4 bases, with 10 bases left in between. The CDR3 runs 15 residues. CDR1 MDHEN and CDR2 SYDVKM come from the germline V gene. Here the CDR3 DNA reads TGTGCCAGCAGTTTATGGGGGCAGGGTAATCAGCCCCAGCATTTT. Its protein is CASSLWGQGNQPQHF.